The 3 T cell receptor beta chains listed next were all sequenced from one sample in a study of identical twins. A single record per CDR3 protein comes from TCRdb applying MiXCR to the 5' RACE reads. The sample lists some 250,000 distinct CDR3 sequences, about 12% seen once, with roughly 3.7% in the top ten. The same sample was also studied in work on yellow fever vaccine responses in identical twins.

Input material: memory (CD45RO+) T cells sorted from blood. The receptors were gathered from a woman in her late teens or twenties in good health.

This chain joins TRBV6-2 or TRBV6-3 and TRBJ2-1, with 8 bases identical to TRBD2. V was pared by 2 bases and J by 8 bases, with 8 bases of the junction left unmatched. This CDR3 contains 15 residues. CDR1 is MNHEY, CDR2 SVGEGT, per germline. This CDR3 is CASSYEAGVHDEQFF. CDR3 bases: TGTGCCAGCAGTTACGAAGCGGGAGTCCACGATGAGCAGTTCTTC.

In DNA form, the CDR3 reads TGTGCCAGCAGCTTAGCCCGAGGGGGGCGGGAGTCCTTTGGTACAGATACGCAGTATTTT. Translated, it gives CASSLARGGRESFGTDTQYF. This chain uses TRBV7-8 with TRBJ2-3; the D gene is possibly TRBD2 (7 bases). From germline, CDR1 is SGHVS and CDR2 FQNEAQ. The CDR3 loop spans 20 amino acids. Trimming took 0 bases from V and 3 from J, leaving 25 bases between them.

This clonotype showed up just a few times. V is TRBV5-1 and J is TRBJ2-2, with D unclear. Trimming removed 0 bases from V and 4 bases from J, with 7 bases in between. CDR1 and CDR2 (germline): SGHRS, YFSETQ. The length of the CDR3 is 14 residues. The CDR3 nucleotides read TGCGCCAGCAGCTTGGATCCGGCCACCGGGGAGCTGTTTTTT. This gives the protein CASSLDPATGELFF.